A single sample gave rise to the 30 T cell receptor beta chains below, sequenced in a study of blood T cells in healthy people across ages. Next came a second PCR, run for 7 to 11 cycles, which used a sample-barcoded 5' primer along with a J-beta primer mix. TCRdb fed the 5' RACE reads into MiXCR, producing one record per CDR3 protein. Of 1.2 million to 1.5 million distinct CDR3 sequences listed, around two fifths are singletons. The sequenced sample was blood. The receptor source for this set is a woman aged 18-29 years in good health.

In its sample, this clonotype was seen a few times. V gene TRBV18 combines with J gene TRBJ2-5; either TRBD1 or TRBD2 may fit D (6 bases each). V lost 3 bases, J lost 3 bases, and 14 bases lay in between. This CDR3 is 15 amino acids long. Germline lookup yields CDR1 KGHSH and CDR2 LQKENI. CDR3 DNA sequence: TGTGCCAGCTCACCCTACTTGGAGGGGGAAGAGACCCAGTACTTC. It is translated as CASSPYLEGEETQYF. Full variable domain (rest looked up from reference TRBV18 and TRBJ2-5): NAGVMQNPRHLVRRRGQEARLRCSPMKGHSHVYWYRQLPEEGLKFMVYLQKENIIDESGMPKERFSAEFPKEGPSILRIQQVVRGDSAAYFCASSPYLEGEETQYFGPGTRLLVL.

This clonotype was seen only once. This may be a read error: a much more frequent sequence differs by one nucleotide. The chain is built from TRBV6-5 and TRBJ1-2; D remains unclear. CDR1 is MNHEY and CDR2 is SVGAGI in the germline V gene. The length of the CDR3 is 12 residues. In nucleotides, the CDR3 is TGTGTCAGCAGTTATGGCGGTTATGGCTACACCTTC. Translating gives CVSSYGGYGYTF.

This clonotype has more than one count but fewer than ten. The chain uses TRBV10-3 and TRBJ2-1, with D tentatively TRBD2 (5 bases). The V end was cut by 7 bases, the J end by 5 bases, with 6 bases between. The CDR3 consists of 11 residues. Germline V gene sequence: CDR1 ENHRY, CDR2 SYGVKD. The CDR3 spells CAITGDNEQFF. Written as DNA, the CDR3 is TGTGCCATCACCGGGGACAATGAGCAGTTCTTC.

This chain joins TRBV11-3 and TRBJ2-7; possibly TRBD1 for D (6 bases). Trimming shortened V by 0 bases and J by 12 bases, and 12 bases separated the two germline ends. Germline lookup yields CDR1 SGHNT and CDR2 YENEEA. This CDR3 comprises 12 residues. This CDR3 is CASSLEKGVGYF. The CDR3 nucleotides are TGTGCCAGCAGCTTAGAAAAGGGGGTCGGGTACTTC.

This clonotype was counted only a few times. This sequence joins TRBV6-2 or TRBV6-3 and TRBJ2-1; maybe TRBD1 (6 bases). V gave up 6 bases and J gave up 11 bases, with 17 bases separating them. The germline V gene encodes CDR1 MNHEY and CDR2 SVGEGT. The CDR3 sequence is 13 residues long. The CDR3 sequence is CASRFPDRPKQFF. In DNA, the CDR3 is TGTGCCAGCAGATTCCCCGACAGGCCCAAGCAGTTCTTC.

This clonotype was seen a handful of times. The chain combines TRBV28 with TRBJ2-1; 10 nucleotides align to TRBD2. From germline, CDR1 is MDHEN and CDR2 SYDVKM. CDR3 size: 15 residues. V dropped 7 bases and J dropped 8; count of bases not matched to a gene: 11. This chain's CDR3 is CASTLYPSGSYEQFF. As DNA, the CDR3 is TGTGCCAGCACACTCTATCCTAGCGGGAGCTATGAGCAGTTCTTC.

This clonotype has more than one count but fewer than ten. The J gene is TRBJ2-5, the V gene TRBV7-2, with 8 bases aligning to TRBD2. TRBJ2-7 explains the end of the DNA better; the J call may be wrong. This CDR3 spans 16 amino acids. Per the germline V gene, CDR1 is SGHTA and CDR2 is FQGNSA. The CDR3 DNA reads TGTGCCAGCAGCTTAGTAGAAAGCGGGAGTGGGTACGAGCAGTACTTC. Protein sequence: CASSLVESGSGYEQYF.

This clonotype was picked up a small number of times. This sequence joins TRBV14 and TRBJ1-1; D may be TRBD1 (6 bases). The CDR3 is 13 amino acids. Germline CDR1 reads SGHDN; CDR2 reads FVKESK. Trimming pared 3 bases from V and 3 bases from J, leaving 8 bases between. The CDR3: CASSQGAYTEAFF. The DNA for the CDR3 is TGTGCCAGCAGCCAGGGGGCTTACACTGAAGCTTTCTTT.

The CDR3 region has the DNA TGCGCCAGCAGCCCACAGGGGGCTAGAGGAAACACCATATATTTT. It is translated as CASSPQGARGNTIYF. The chain combines TRBV4-1 with TRBJ1-3, with TRBD1 matching over 9 bases. The V gene's germline CDR1 is MGHRA and CDR2 YSYEKL. CDR3 length equals 15 residues. Germline trimming cut 4 bases from V and 4 bases from J; bases unmatched to any gene: 5.

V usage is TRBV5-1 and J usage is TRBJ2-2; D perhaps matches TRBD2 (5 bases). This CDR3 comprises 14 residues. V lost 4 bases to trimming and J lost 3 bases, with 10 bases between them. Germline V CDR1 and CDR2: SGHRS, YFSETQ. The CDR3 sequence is CASSRGDHTGELFF. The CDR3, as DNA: TGCGCCAGCAGCCGGGGAGACCACACCGGGGAGCTGTTTTTT.

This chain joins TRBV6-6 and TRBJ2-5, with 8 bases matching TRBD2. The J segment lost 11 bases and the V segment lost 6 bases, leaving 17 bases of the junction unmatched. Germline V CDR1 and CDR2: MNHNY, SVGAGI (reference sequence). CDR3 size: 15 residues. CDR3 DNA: TGTGCCAGCAGCAGCCCCCGGGGGGGGGTTAATGAGCAGTACTTC. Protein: CASSSPRGGVNEQYF.

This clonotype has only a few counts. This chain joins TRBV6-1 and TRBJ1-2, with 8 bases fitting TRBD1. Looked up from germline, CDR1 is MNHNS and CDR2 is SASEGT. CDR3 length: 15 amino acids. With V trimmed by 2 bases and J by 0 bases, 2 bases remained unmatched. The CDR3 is CASSERTGTNYGYTF. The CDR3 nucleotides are TGTGCCAGCAGTGAAAGGACAGGGACTAACTATGGCTACACCTTC.

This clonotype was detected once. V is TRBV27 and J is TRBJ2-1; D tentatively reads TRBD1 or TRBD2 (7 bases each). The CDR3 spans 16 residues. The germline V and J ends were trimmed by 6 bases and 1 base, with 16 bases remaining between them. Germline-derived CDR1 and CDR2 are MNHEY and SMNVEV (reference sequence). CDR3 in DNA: TGTGCCAGCAGGGAACTCAGGGGGGGGTCCTACAATGAGCAGTTCTTC. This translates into CASRELRGGSYNEQFF.

DNA of the CDR3: TGTGCCAGCAGCCCCGGGCCGGGGGGGTATGGCTACACCTTC. Its translation is CASSPGPGGYGYTF. V usage is TRBV6-5 and J usage is TRBJ1-2; TRBD1 might be the D (5 bases). The V and J ends lost 6 bases and 5 bases respectively, with 16 bases between them. The length of the CDR3 is 14 residues. Germline-derived CDR1 and CDR2 are MNHEY and SVGAGI.

CDR3 DNA: TGTGCCAGCAGCCAAGCCTGGGGGCGGCAAGGAAATGGCTACACCTTC. Translating it yields CASSQAWGRQGNGYTF. The chain carries TRBV14 and TRBJ1-2; tentative D call: TRBD1 (6 bases). The CDR3 is 16 amino acids. CDR1 and CDR2 (germline): SGHDN, FVKESK. V lost 1 base and J lost 6, with 18 bases in between.

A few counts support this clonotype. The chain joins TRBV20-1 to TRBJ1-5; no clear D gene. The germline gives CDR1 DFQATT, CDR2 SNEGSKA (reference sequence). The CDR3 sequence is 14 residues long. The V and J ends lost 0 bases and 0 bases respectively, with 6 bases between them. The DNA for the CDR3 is TGCAGTGCTAGAGATCCGGGTAGCAATCAGCCCCAGCATTTT. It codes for CSARDPGSNQPQHF.

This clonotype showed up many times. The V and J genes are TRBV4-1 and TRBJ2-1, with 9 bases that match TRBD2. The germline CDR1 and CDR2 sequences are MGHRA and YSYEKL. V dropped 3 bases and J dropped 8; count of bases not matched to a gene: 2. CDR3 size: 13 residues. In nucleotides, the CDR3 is TGCGCCAGCAGCCAGGGACTAGCTGATGAGCAGTTCTTC. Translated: CASSQGLADEQFF.

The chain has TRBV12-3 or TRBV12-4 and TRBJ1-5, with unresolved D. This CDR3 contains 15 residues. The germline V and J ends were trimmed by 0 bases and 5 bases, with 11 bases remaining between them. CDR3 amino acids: CASSLASADHQPQHF. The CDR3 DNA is TGTGCCAGCAGTTTAGCTTCGGCGGATCATCAGCCCCAGCATTTT.

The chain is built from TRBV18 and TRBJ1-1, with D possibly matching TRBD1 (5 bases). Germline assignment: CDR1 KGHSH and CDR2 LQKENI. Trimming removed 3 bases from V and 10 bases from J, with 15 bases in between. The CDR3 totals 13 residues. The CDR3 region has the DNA TGTGCCAGCTCACCCAGTGGGGGTAGGGGAGCTTTCTTT. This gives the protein CASSPSGGRGAFF. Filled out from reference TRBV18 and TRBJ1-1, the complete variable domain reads NAGVMQNPRHLVRRRGQEARLRCSPMKGHSHVYWYRQLPEEGLKFMVYLQKENIIDESGMPKERFSAEFPKEGPSILRIQQVVRGDSAAYFCASSPSGGRGAFFGQGTRLTVV.

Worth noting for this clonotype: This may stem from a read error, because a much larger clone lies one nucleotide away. The CDR3 DNA sequence: TGTGCCAGCAGTCGACAGCTACAAGGGACCCAGTACTTC. Translating it yields CASSRQLQGTQYF. The rearrangement uses TRBV6-5 and TRBJ2-7; D might be TRBD1 (5 bases). Matching the DNA end better, TRBJ2-5 makes the J call doubtful. The CDR3 covers 13 residues. CDR1 is MNHEY, CDR2 SVGAGI, per germline.

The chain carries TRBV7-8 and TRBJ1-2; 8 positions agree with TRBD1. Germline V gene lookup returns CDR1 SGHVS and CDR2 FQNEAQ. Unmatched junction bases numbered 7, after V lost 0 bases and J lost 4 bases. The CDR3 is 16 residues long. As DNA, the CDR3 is TGTGCCAGCAGCTTAGCCTTCACGGACAGGGCCTATGGCTACACCTTC. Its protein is CASSLAFTDRAYGYTF.

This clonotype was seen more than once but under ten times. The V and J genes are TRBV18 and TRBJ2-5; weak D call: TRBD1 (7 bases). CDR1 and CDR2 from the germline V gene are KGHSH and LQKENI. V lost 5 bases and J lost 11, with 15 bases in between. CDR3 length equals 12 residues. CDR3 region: CASSGQEGIQYF. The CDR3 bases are TGTGCCAGCTCAGGACAGGAGGGGATTCAGTACTTC.

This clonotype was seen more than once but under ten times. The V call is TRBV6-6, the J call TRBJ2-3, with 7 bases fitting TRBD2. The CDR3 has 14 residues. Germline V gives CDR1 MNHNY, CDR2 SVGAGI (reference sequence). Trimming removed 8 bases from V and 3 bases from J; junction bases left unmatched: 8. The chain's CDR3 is CASLLAGATDTQYF. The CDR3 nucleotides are TGTGCCAGCCTCCTGGCGGGAGCGACAGATACGCAGTATTTT.

CDR3 bases: TGTGCCTGGAGGGGGGCGGGAAACACTGAAGCTTTCTTT. Translated, it gives CAWRGAGNTEAFF. The chain carries TRBV30 and TRBJ1-1, with a tentative D call TRBD1 (6 bases). The germline V gene has CDR1 GTSNPN and CDR2 SVGIG (reference sequence). Trimming removed 3 bases from V and 2 bases from J, with 10 bases in between. The CDR3 contains 13 residues.

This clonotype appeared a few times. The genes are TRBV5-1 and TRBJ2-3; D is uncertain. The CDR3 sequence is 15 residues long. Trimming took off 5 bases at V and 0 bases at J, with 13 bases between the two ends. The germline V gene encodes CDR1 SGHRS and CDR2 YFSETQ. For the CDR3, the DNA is TGCGCCAGCAGTTTGAGGAACCCTAGCACAGATACGCAGTATTTT. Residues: CASSLRNPSTDTQYF.

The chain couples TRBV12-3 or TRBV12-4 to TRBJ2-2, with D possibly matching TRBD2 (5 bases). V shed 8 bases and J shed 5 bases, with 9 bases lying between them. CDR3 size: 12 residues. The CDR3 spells CASRTETGELFF. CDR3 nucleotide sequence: TGTGCCAGCCGGACTGAGACCGGGGAGCTGTTTTTT.

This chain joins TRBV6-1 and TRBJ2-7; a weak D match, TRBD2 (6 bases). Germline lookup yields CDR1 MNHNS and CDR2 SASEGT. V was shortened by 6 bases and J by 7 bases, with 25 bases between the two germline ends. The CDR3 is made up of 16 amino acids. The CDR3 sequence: CASSSDGGEAYNEQYF. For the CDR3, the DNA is TGTGCCAGCAGCTCGGACGGCGGGGAAGCCTACAATGAGCAGTACTTC.

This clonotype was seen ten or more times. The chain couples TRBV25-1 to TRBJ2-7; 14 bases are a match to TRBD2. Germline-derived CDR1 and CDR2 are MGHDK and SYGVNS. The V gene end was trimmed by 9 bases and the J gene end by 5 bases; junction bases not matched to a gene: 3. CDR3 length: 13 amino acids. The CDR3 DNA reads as TGTGCCAGTAGACTAGCGGGAGGGAACGAGCAGTACTTC. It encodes CASRLAGGNEQYF.

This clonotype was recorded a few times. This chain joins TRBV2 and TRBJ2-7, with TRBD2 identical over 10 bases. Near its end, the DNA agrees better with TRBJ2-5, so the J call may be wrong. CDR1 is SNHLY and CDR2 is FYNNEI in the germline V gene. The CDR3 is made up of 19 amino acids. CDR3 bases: TGTGCCAGCAACACCCTTCCTAGCGGGGGCCCACCTAGTATCGGGACCCAGTACTTC. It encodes CASNTLPSGGPPSIGTQYF.

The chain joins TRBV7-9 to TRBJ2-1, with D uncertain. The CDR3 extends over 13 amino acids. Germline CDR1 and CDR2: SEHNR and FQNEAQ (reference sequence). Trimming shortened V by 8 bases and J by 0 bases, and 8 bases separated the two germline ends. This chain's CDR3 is CASGTDSYNEQFF. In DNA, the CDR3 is TGTGCCAGCGGAACCGACTCCTACAATGAGCAGTTCTTC.